Presented here are 27 T cell receptor beta chains from one specimen sequenced in a study of shared clonotypes between healthy human individuals. Generated by immunoSEQ multiplex PCR, the TCRdb table keeps only in-frame clones and is missing some. The sample has about 610,000 clones, approximately 96% seen once; the top ten hold approximately 0.1%. In the naive CD8 group, cells lacked CD45RO and were positively selected for CCR7, so terminally differentiated effector memory CD45RA+ cells were left out. Sequenced: naive CD8+ T cells sorted from blood. These receptors were collected from a woman in her twenties or thirties in good health.

The chain employs TRBV29-1 and TRBJ1-1; D uncertain. From germline, CDR1 is SQVTM and CDR2 ANQGSEA. The V and J ends lost 5 bases and 8 bases respectively, with 12 bases between them. This CDR3 has 11 amino acids. Here the CDR3 reads CSVSETAEAFF. The CDR3, as DNA: TGCAGCGTTTCCGAGACCGCCGAAGCTTTCTTT.

The chain is built from TRBV28 and TRBJ2-7; 9 nucleotides agree with TRBD2. Per the germline V gene, CDR1 is MDHEN and CDR2 is SYDVKM. This CDR3 is built from 15 residues. J gave up 7 bases and V 6 bases, and 13 bases lay outside the gene matches. This CDR3 is CASRHQGLAVVEQYF. As DNA, the CDR3 is TGTGCCAGCAGACACCAGGGACTAGCCGTAGTTGAGCAGTACTTC. The complete variable domain, with remaining parts taken from reference TRBV28 and TRBJ2-7, reads DVKVTQSSRYLVKRTGEKVFLECVQDMDHENMFWYRQDPGLGLRLIYFSYDVKMKEKGDIPEGYSVSREKKERFSLILESASTNQTSMYLCASRHQGLAVVEQYFGPGTRLTVT.

CDR3 amino acids: CASSLRPQGIYNEQFF. Here the CDR3 DNA reads TGTGCCAGCAGCTTAAGGCCACAGGGAATCTACAATGAGCAGTTCTTC. The chain carries TRBV7-6 and TRBJ2-1; tentatively, D is TRBD1 (6 bases). Germline-derived CDR1 and CDR2 are SGHVS and FNYEAQ. Trimming took off 2 bases at V and 3 bases at J, with 14 bases between the two ends. CDR3 length: 16 amino acids.

The chain links TRBV11-2 to TRBJ2-1, with a weak D call TRBD2 (5 bases). Germline lookup yields CDR1 SGHAT and CDR2 FQNNGV. The length of the CDR3 is 17 residues. V gave up 3 bases and J gave up 4 bases, with 19 bases separating them. This CDR3 is CASSLELVGVGYNEQFF. DNA for the CDR3: TGTGCCAGCAGCTTGGAGCTGGTGGGAGTAGGGTACAATGAGCAGTTCTTC.

The chain joins TRBV6-6 to TRBJ2-3, with TRBD2 matching over 9 bases. Germline trimming cut 2 bases from V and 5 bases from J; bases unmatched to any gene: 8. CDR1 is MNHNY and CDR2 is SVGAGI in the germline V gene (reference sequence). This CDR3 is built from 16 residues. The CDR3 DNA sequence: TGTGCCAGCAGTTACCTTAGCGGGAGAGGAGGAGATACGCAGTATTTT. This translates into CASSYLSGRGGDTQYF.

V gene TRBV7-9 combines with J gene TRBJ1-1; no clear D. Germline V gives CDR1 SEHNR, CDR2 FQNEAQ (reference sequence). With 5 bases removed from V and 7 bases from J, the gap between germline ends came to 11 bases. CDR3 size: 12 residues. For the CDR3, the DNA is TGTGCCAGCAGCCCTCCGGACGGTGAAGCTTTCTTT. It yields the protein CASSPPDGEAFF.

The rearrangement uses TRBV27 and TRBJ2-7; TRBD2 agrees at 11 bases. The CDR3 length is 16 residues. Germline V gene sequence: CDR1 MNHEY, CDR2 SMNVEV (reference sequence). With 5 bases clipped from V and 4 bases from J, the junction kept 10 bases outside the gene matches. In DNA form, the CDR3 reads TGTGCCAGCAGTGCCTTAGCGGGAGGGCCCCCTTACGAGCAGTACTTC. This codes for CASSALAGGPPYEQYF.

This chain uses TRBV28 with TRBJ2-4; perhaps TRBD1 as D (5 bases). The CDR3 is 15 amino acids. Germline loops: CDR1 MDHEN, CDR2 SYDVKM. Trimming cost V 6 bases and J 0 bases, with 12 bases left between them. Here the CDR3 reads CASRMTDIAKNIQYF. The CDR3 nucleotides read TGTGCCAGCAGGATGACAGATATAGCCAAAAACATTCAGTACTTC.

The chain has TRBV27 and TRBJ2-7, with TRBD2 matching over 7 bases. The CDR3 length is 16 residues. Germline CDR1 and CDR2: MNHEY and SMNVEV (reference sequence). The V and J ends lost 4 bases and 2 bases, in that order; junction bases with no gene match: 11. Here the CDR3 DNA reads TGTGCCAGCAGTTGGGGCCCCGGGACTAACCCCTACGAGCAGTACTTC. Its protein is CASSWGPGTNPYEQYF.

CDR3 nucleotide sequence: TGTGCCAGCAGTTCCCAGATCTATAATTCACCCCTCCACTTT. Protein sequence: CASSSQIYNSPLHF. J is TRBJ1-6 and V is TRBV6-6, with unresolved D. CDR3 size: 14 residues. Trimming removed 4 bases at V and 3 bases at J, with 7 bases between. Germline values: CDR1 MNHNY, CDR2 SVGAGI (reference sequence).

The genes are TRBV5-1 and TRBJ2-1; TRBD2 agrees at 14 bases. The CDR3 extends over 16 amino acids. The V and J ends lost 2 bases and 8 bases, in that order; junction bases with no gene match: 6. Looked up from germline, CDR1 is SGHRS and CDR2 is YFSETQ. The DNA for the CDR3 is TGCGCCAGCAGCTTCCGACTAGCGGGAGGGTCACATGAGCAGTTCTTC. Residues: CASSFRLAGGSHEQFF. Drawing the rest from reference TRBV5-1 and TRBJ2-1, the complete variable domain is KAGVTQTPRYLIKTRGQQVTLSCSPISGHRSVSWYQQTPGQGLQFLFEYFSETQRNKGNFPGRFSGRQFSNSRSEMNVSTLELGDSALYLCASSFRLAGGSHEQFFGPGTRLTVL.

This clone was detected once. The chain is built from TRBV2 and TRBJ2-1; 7 bases align to TRBD2. From germline, CDR1 is SNHLY and CDR2 FYNNEI. Germline trimming cut 9 bases from V and 8 bases from J; bases unmatched to any gene: 7. The CDR3 spans 12 residues. CDR3 in DNA: TGTGCCAGAGGACTAGTGCGTCATGAGCAGTTCTTC. Translation gives CARGLVRHEQFF.

The V gene is TRBV7-8, the J gene TRBJ2-1; 13 bases are a match to TRBD2. The CDR3 totals 15 residues. V was pared by 5 bases and J by 8 bases, with 6 bases of the junction left unmatched. Germline assignment: CDR1 SGHVS and CDR2 FQNEAQ. CDR3 in DNA: TGTGCCAGCAGCGCCGGACTAGCGGGAGATTATGAGCAGTTCTTC. Translation gives CASSAGLAGDYEQFF.

This rearrangement joins TRBV4-2 to TRBJ1-2, with D maybe TRBD1 (5 bases). The CDR3 spans 14 residues. V dropped 3 bases and J dropped 0 bases, with 8 bases sitting between them. Germline CDR1 and CDR2: LGHNA and YNFKEQ. CDR3 loop: CASSHDSPNYGYTF. The CDR3, as DNA: TGTGCCAGCAGCCATGACAGCCCTAACTATGGCTACACCTTC.

This chain links TRBV27 with TRBJ2-7, with TRBD2 as a possible D gene (5 bases). The CDR3 runs to 15 residues. Germline values: CDR1 MNHEY, CDR2 SMNVEV (reference sequence). Trimming removed 1 base at V and 4 bases at J, with 14 bases between. CDR3 sequence: CASSLYSDRRYEQYF. CDR3 nucleotides: TGTGCCAGCAGTTTATATAGCGACCGTCGATACGAGCAGTACTTC.

This chain links TRBV6-1 with TRBJ1-6, with no clear D. This CDR3 region has 13 residues. V was pared by 2 bases and J by 10 bases, with 9 bases between. Germline V gene lookup returns CDR1 MNHNS and CDR2 SASEGT. The CDR3 reads CASSELGGSPLHF. CDR3 in DNA: TGTGCCAGCAGTGAATTAGGTGGCTCACCCCTCCACTTT.

With respect to this clone: The sample contains more than one DNA sequence encoding this CDR3. V gene TRBV27 combines with J gene TRBJ2-1; 15 bases match TRBD2. CDR1 and CDR2 from the germline V gene are MNHEY and SMNVEV (reference sequence). CDR3 length: 15 amino acids. Losses at the gene ends were 6 bases for V and 7 bases for J; bases not matched to a gene: 4. The CDR3 DNA reads as TGTGCCAGCAGCTCCGGGACTAGCGGGAGGAATGAGCAGTTCTTC. Its translation is CASSSGTSGRNEQFF.

This chain uses TRBV5-1 with TRBJ2-7; D is undetermined. Per germline, CDR1 SGHRS and CDR2 YFSETQ. V was trimmed by 6 bases and J by 0 bases, leaving 10 bases between them. The CDR3 consists of 13 residues. CDR3 residues: CASMGEGSYEQYF. The CDR3 bases are TGCGCCAGCATGGGTGAAGGCTCCTACGAGCAGTACTTC.

J is TRBJ2-2 and V is TRBV30, with D unresolved. Germline-derived CDR1 and CDR2 are GTSNPN and SVGIG (reference sequence). This CDR3 spans 11 amino acids. Trimming removed 1 base at V and 5 bases at J, with 2 bases between. CDR3 loop: CAWSATGELFF. The CDR3 coding sequence is TGTGCCTGGAGTGCAACCGGGGAGCTGTTTTTT.

The V call is TRBV19, the J call TRBJ2-2; 11 positions match TRBD2. The CDR3 runs 15 residues. The V segment lost 6 bases and the J segment 5 bases; nucleotides outside the gene matches: 5. Germline CDR1 is LNHDA and CDR2 is SQIVND (reference sequence). CDR3 protein: CASRMRLAGTGELFF. DNA of the CDR3: TGTGCCAGTAGGATGCGACTAGCGGGAACCGGGGAGCTGTTTTTT.

This chain joins TRBV7-2 and TRBJ1-2; D possibly corresponds to TRBD1 (6 bases). The V end was cut by 5 bases, the J end by 4 bases, with 14 bases between. CDR1 and CDR2 from the germline V gene are SGHTA and FQGNSA. The CDR3 totals 14 residues. Here the CDR3 reads CASSVSTGSYGYTF. CDR3 nucleotides: TGTGCCAGCAGCGTGTCGACAGGAAGCTATGGCTACACCTTC.

The chain couples TRBV9 to TRBJ1-1, with TRBD1 as a possible D gene (6 bases). Germline values: CDR1 SGDLS, CDR2 YYNGEE. This CDR3 comprises 20 residues. The ends were cut back, 3 bases at V and 0 bases at J, with 27 bases in the middle. In DNA, the CDR3 is TGTGCCAGCAGCGCCGATTTGGGACACATATCCTGGGGAGTGAACACTGAAGCTTTCTTT. This encodes CASSADLGHISWGVNTEAFF.

This clone was observed a single time. This chain joins TRBV4-1 and TRBJ1-2; 8 bases fit TRBD1. Germline-derived CDR1 and CDR2 are MGHRA and YSYEKL. This CDR3 region has 17 residues. The V and J ends lost 0 bases and 3 bases, in that order; junction bases with no gene match: 9. As DNA, the CDR3 is TGCGCCAGCAGCCAAGATTCGGGAACAGGGGGTGACTATGGCTACACCTTC. Residues: CASSQDSGTGGDYGYTF.

The V call is TRBV30, the J call TRBJ1-2, with D possibly TRBD1 on 6 matching bases. V dropped 3 bases and J dropped 2 bases, with 10 bases sitting between them. The CDR3 contains 13 residues. CDR1 is GTSNPN, CDR2 SVGIG, per germline (reference sequence). CDR3 sequence reads: CAWRVDRNYGYTF. CDR3 in DNA: TGTGCCTGGAGAGTGGACAGAAACTATGGCTACACCTTC.

The count of this clone is one. The chain recombines TRBV28 with TRBJ2-7, with 9 bases aligning to TRBD2. The germline V gene has CDR1 MDHEN and CDR2 SYDVKM. V dropped 3 bases and J dropped 3; count of bases not matched to a gene: 3. The CDR3 extends over 14 amino acids. CDR3 residues: CASSFRLADYEQYF. CDR3 in DNA: TGTGCCAGCAGTTTCCGACTAGCGGACTACGAGCAGTACTTC. The variable domain in full, with the rest retrieved from reference TRBV28 and TRBJ2-7, is DVKVTQSSRYLVKRTGEKVFLECVQDMDHENMFWYRQDPGLGLRLIYFSYDVKMKEKGDIPEGYSVSREKKERFSLILESASTNQTSMYLCASSFRLADYEQYFGPGTRLTVT.

This sequence joins TRBV6-5 and TRBJ1-1; the D is unclear. The CDR3 runs to 13 residues. Germline CDR1 reads MNHEY; CDR2 reads SVGAGI. The ends were cut back, 6 bases at V and 8 bases at J, with 16 bases in the middle. DNA of the CDR3: TGTGCCAGCAGCAACCACGGTCTCGGCGAAGCTTTCTTT. The encoded protein is CASSNHGLGEAFF.

The CDR3 protein is CASTPLTSGRPQVYEQYF. In DNA, the CDR3 is TGTGCCAGCACCCCCCTAACTAGCGGGAGGCCCCAAGTCTACGAGCAGTACTTC. The chain combines TRBV27 with TRBJ2-7; 12 nucleotides match TRBD2. After removal of 7 bases from V and 3 bases from J, the junction contained 16 bases not matched to a gene. From germline, CDR1 is MNHEY and CDR2 SMNVEV (reference sequence). The CDR3 sequence is 18 residues long.